This entry is about one T cell receptor beta chain. The source of the sample is a study of CD8 T cells in Susac syndrome. RNA in amounts of roughly 0.45 to 1 ug was reverse transcribed with random hexamers. MiXCR was run by TCRdb on the immunoSEQ multiplex PCR reads, yielding one entry per CDR3 protein. The sample records some 400,000 distinct CDR3 sequences, around 85% being singletons. The ends lost 0 bases at V and 0 bases at J; junction bases unmatched: 9. This CDR3 contains 18 residues. CDR1 and CDR2 from the germline V gene are SGHDT and YYEEEE. This TCR was sampled from a human donor with multiple sclerosis. The sample taken for sequencing was CD8+ T cells from PBMCs. This rearrangement joins TRBV5-6 to TRBJ2-7, with 10 positions matching TRBD1. CDR3 amino acids: CASSLETGQGIGSYEQYF. The CDR3 DNA reads as TGTGCCAGCAGCTTGGAAACGGGACAGGGGATAGGCTCCTACGAGCAGTACTTC. Supplemented by reference TRBV5-6 and TRBJ2-7, the full variable domain reads DAGVTQSPTHLIKTRGQQVTLRCSPKSGHDTVSWYQQALGQGPQFIFQYYEEEERQRGNFPDRFSGHQFPNYSSELNVNALLLGDSALYLCASSLETGQGIGSYEQYFGPGTRLTVT.